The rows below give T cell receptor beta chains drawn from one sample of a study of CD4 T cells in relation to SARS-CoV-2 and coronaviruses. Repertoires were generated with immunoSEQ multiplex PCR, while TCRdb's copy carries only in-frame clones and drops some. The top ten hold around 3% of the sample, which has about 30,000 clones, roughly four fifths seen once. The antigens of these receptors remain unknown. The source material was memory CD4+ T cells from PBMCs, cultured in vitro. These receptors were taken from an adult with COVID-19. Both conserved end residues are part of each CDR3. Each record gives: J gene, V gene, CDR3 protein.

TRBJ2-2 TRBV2 CASAGLKNTGELFF
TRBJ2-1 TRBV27 CASSSAAKRRSYNEQFF
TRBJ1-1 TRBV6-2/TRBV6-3 CASSGESGNPTTEAFF
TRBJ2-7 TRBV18 CASSPGQGAYEQYF
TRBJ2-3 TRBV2 CASMDGTQYF
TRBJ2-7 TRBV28 CASSLRGQVDEQYF
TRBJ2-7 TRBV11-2 CASSLDRGVGYEQYF
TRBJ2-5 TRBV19 CASSIVGKETQYF
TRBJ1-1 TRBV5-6 CASSPWGPNTEAFF
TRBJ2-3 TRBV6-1 CASSELAGGPDTQYF